The 23 T cell receptor beta chains given below trace back to one sample, sequenced in a study of blood T cell repertoires in COVID-19. Sequencing used immunoSEQ multiplex PCR; TCRdb keeps in-frame clones, though not all of them. The table lists a few hundred thousand clones, 75% to 90% of them singletons. Source material: PBMCs or T cells enriched from blood (not recorded which). Every receptor here comes from a woman under 40 who had recovered from COVID-19.

This clone came up many times. The chain couples TRBV6-4 to TRBJ1-5; no clear D gene. Per the germline V gene, CDR1 is MRHNA and CDR2 is SNTAGT. The CDR3 consists of 14 residues. The germline V and J ends were trimmed by 4 bases and 4 bases, with 11 bases remaining between them. In DNA, the CDR3 is TGTGCCAGCAGTGCCACCCCAGGTAATCAGCCCCAGCATTTT. The encoded protein is CASSATPGNQPQHF.

This clone was counted a single time. The genes are TRBV6-2 or TRBV6-3 and TRBJ1-1; D perhaps matches TRBD1 (6 bases). Germline lookup yields CDR1 MNHEY and CDR2 SVGEGT. The CDR3 is 16 residues long. Trimming left V 8 bases short and J 1 base short, with 20 bases between. This CDR3 reads CASRRGWGGGNTEAFF. As DNA, the CDR3 is TGTGCCAGCCGCCGAGGATGGGGGGGCGGGAACACTGAAGCTTTCTTT.

This chain uses TRBV5-4 with TRBJ1-2; tentatively, D is TRBD1 (5 bases). Trimming removed 2 bases from V and 1 base from J, with 21 bases in between. The germline CDR1 and CDR2 sequences are SGHNT and YYREEE (reference sequence). The CDR3 consists of 18 residues. CDR3 nucleotide sequence: TGTGCCAGCAGCTTCGGGGGACTGGCGAAGGCGATTAACTATGGCTACACCTTC. Translation gives CASSFGGLAKAINYGYTF.

The chain is built from TRBV7-2 and TRBJ2-7, with 12 bases aligning to TRBD2. The CDR3 is 19 amino acids. CDR1 and CDR2 from the germline V gene are SGHTA and FQGNSA. V lost 5 bases, J lost 4 bases, and 18 bases stayed unmatched. In DNA form, the CDR3 reads TGTGCCAGCAGCCCCCAACGAGGTCGACTAGCGGGGGCCGGATACGAGCAGTACTTC. Translated: CASSPQRGRLAGAGYEQYF.

The gene calls are TRBV19 and TRBJ1-1, with unresolved D. Per germline, CDR1 LNHDA and CDR2 SQIVND (reference sequence). V was pared by 6 bases and J by 1 base, with 15 bases between. The CDR3 is made up of 15 amino acids. CDR3: CASSRPVAANTEAFF. Here the CDR3 DNA reads TGTGCCAGTAGCCGTCCTGTGGCGGCGAACACTGAAGCTTTCTTT.

The V call is TRBV12-3 or TRBV12-4, the J call TRBJ1-2; D is possibly TRBD1 (5 bases). The CDR3 loop spans 13 amino acids. V dropped 5 bases and J dropped 6 bases, with 13 bases sitting between them. CDR3 sequence: CASSIGAIHGYTF. DNA for the CDR3: TGTGCCAGCAGTATAGGGGCCATCCATGGCTACACCTTC.

The CDR3 DNA is TGTGCCAGCAGCTTAAGGTCGGGGAGAAGCAATCAGCCCCAGCATTTT. As protein: CASSLRSGRSNQPQHF. The rearrangement links TRBV11-2 to TRBJ1-5; D not resolved. V lost 2 bases and J lost 1, with 12 bases in between. The CDR3 covers 16 residues. Germline loops: CDR1 SGHAT, CDR2 FQNNGV.

The rearrangement joins TRBV7-9 to TRBJ2-1; 7 nucleotides line up with TRBD1. CDR3 size: 17 residues. Trimming took 1 base from V and 3 from J; bases not matched to a gene: 9. Germline CDR1 and CDR2: SEHNR and FQNEAQ (reference sequence). DNA of the CDR3: TGTGCCAGCAGCTTAGGAGTGGGGACAGAAGGCTACAATGAGCAGTTCTTC. This translates into CASSLGVGTEGYNEQFF.

This clone was detected ten times or more. This sequence joins TRBV15 and TRBJ2-2; D gene ambiguous. This CDR3 has 15 residues. V gave up 5 bases and J gave up 1 base, with 11 bases separating them. CDR1 LNHNV and CDR2 YYDKDF come from the germline V gene (reference sequence). The CDR3 sequence is CATSHNEENTGELFF. CDR3 DNA: TGTGCCACCAGCCACAACGAAGAGAACACCGGGGAGCTGTTTTTT. Filled out from reference TRBV15 and TRBJ2-2, the complete variable domain reads DAMVIQNPRYQVTQFGKPVTLSCSQTLNHNVMYWYQQKSSQAPKLLFHYYDKDFNNEADTPDNFQSRRPNTSFCFLDIRSPGLGDTAMYLCATSHNEENTGELFFGEGSRLTVL.

The chain carries TRBV30 and TRBJ1-2, with a tentative D call TRBD1 (6 bases). The CDR3 extends over 15 amino acids. Germline V lookup: CDR1 GTSNPN, CDR2 SVGIG (reference sequence). V gave up 8 bases and J gave up 6 bases, with 25 bases separating them. The chain's CDR3 is CAVVRYLGGTNGYTF. CDR3 nucleotides: TGTGCCGTGGTCCGGTATTTAGGGGGAACAAATGGCTACACCTTC.

The genes are TRBV3-1 (or the pseudogene TRBV3-2) and TRBJ2-4, with 11 bases matching TRBD1. The CDR3 is 19 residues long. Germline CDR1 reads LGHDT; CDR2 reads YNNKEL (reference sequence). The V and J ends lost 4 bases and 5 bases, in that order; junction bases with no gene match: 16. The CDR3 reads CASSRTRDRGTVGQNIQYF. Here the CDR3 DNA reads TGTGCCAGCAGCCGCACCCGGGACAGGGGGACCGTGGGCCAAAACATTCAGTACTTC.

The count of this clone is one. J is TRBJ2-3 and V is TRBV7-2; D might be TRBD2 (6 bases). Per germline, CDR1 SGHTA and CDR2 FQGNSA. V was trimmed by 6 bases and J by 2 bases, leaving 18 bases between them. The CDR3 runs to 16 residues. The CDR3 nucleotides read TGTGCCAGCAGACGTCTAGGCGGGGTATTCACAGATACGCAGTATTTT. Translated: CASRRLGGVFTDTQYF.

The V gene is TRBV6-1, the J gene TRBJ1-2; perhaps TRBD1 as D (6 bases). Germline loops: CDR1 MNHNS, CDR2 SASEGT. This CDR3 spans 15 amino acids. V lost 2 bases and J lost 6, with 16 bases in between. The CDR3 nucleotides read TGTGCCAGCAGTGAACACTGGACAGTCGGTAATGGCTACACCTTC. Translated: CASSEHWTVGNGYTF.

This clone was seen only once. The chain recombines TRBV4-1 with TRBJ1-4; D not resolved. V lost 2 bases, J lost 8 bases, and 18 bases lay in between. Germline V gene data show CDR1 as MGHRA and CDR2 as YSYEKL. The CDR3 has 16 residues. This CDR3 reads CASSQKRRQRREKLFF. CDR3 bases: TGCGCCAGCAGCCAAAAGAGGCGGCAGAGGAGAGAAAAACTGTTTTTT.

The V and J genes are TRBV9 and TRBJ1-2; D is undetermined. CDR3 length equals 12 residues. The V gene lost 4 bases and the J gene lost 3 bases, with 7 bases spanning the gap. Per germline, CDR1 SGDLS and CDR2 YYNGEE. The CDR3 DNA reads TGTGCCAGCAGCAAGGGAGACTATGGCTACACCTTC. Amino acids: CASSKGDYGYTF.

The chain uses TRBV7-9 and TRBJ2-5, with a possible D match to TRBD2 (6 bases). The V and J ends lost 5 bases and 9 bases respectively, with 16 bases between them. Germline CDR1 reads SEHNR; CDR2 reads FQNEAQ (reference sequence). This CDR3 is 13 amino acids long. CDR3 amino acids: CASSGGTTVAQYF. As DNA, the CDR3 is TGTGCCAGCAGCGGCGGGACGACGGTGGCCCAGTACTTC.

The genes are TRBV11-2 and TRBJ1-2, with D possibly matching TRBD1 (6 bases). V lost 1 base and J lost 14, with 11 bases in between. CDR1 is SGHAT and CDR2 is FQNNGV in the germline V gene. CDR3 length equals 11 residues. The CDR3 DNA sequence: TGTGCCAGCAGCTTAGGGGGGCCTGAGACCTTC. This sequence encodes CASSLGGPETF.

The chain carries TRBV5-1 and TRBJ1-2, with D possibly being TRBD1 (6 bases). Trimming removed 4 bases at V and 2 bases at J, with 15 bases between. This CDR3 contains 15 residues. Germline V gene lookup returns CDR1 SGHRS and CDR2 YFSETQ. The CDR3 protein is CASSHAPDRNYGYTF. Written as DNA, the CDR3 is TGCGCCAGCAGCCATGCACCGGACAGAAACTATGGCTACACCTTC.

The chain has TRBV5-1 and TRBJ2-1, with TRBD1 matching over 7 bases. Germline V CDR1 and CDR2: SGHRS, YFSETQ. J was trimmed by 7 bases and V by 4 bases; bases with no gene match: 5. This CDR3 has 13 residues. This CDR3 is CASSRDSMNEQFF. DNA for the CDR3: TGCGCCAGCAGCAGGGACAGTATGAATGAGCAGTTCTTC.

The V and J genes are TRBV7-9 and TRBJ2-5; TRBD2 matches at 10 bases. The CDR3 covers 14 residues. The junction had 8 bases not matched to a gene; V was cut back by 8 bases and J by 5 bases. Germline V gives CDR1 SEHNR, CDR2 FQNEAQ (reference sequence). CDR3 sequence: CASVFSGRRETQYF. In DNA, the CDR3 is TGTGCCAGCGTTTTTAGCGGGAGGAGGGAGACCCAGTACTTC.

The rearrangement uses TRBV9 and TRBJ2-5; 8 bases line up with TRBD2. V lost 8 bases and J lost 4; bases outside the gene matches: 10. This CDR3 has 14 residues. Germline values: CDR1 SGDLS, CDR2 YYNGEE. The CDR3 DNA reads as TGTGCCAGTTCCCAAGGGAGCGGGGGAGAGACCCAGTACTTC. This translates into CASSQGSGGETQYF.

J is TRBJ1-1 and V is TRBV28; D is perhaps TRBD1 (5 bases). Germline lookup yields CDR1 MDHEN and CDR2 SYDVKM. Trimming removed 5 bases from V and 0 bases from J, with 13 bases in between. The CDR3 is 15 residues long. This CDR3 is CASSLTDRMNTEAFF. CDR3 bases: TGTGCCAGCAGTCTGACTGACAGAATGAACACTGAAGCTTTCTTT.

The genes are TRBV2 and TRBJ1-4; D is unclear. Deletions cut 3 bases from V and 8 bases from J, with 7 bases between. This CDR3 comprises 12 residues. Germline lookup yields CDR1 SNHLY and CDR2 FYNNEI. CDR3 residues: CASSEVREKLFF. In DNA, the CDR3 is TGTGCCAGCAGTGAGGTGCGAGAAAAACTGTTTTTT.